This T cell receptor (beta chain) was recovered during a study of early T cells in non-severe SARS-CoV-2 infection. The CDR3 totals 10 residues. Per the germline V gene, CDR1 is MNHEY and CDR2 is SMNVEV (reference sequence). The ends were cut back, 8 bases at V and 10 bases at J, with 6 bases in the middle. Individual cDNA molecules each received unique molecular identifiers attached to them. One entry per CDR3 protein results from TCRdb running MiXCR on the 5' RACE reads. Altogether around 67,000 distinct CDR3 sequences are present, roughly 12% being singletons, with the ten largest covering approximately 4.2%. This clonotype has at least ten counts.

Input material: whole blood. The V and J genes are TRBV27 and TRBJ1-6; weak D call: TRBD1 (5 bases). The source is an adult who was a healthcare worker with PCR-confirmed SARS-CoV-2 infection or an uninfected control (not recorded which). CDR3 DNA: TGTGCCAGCGGGGGGTCACCCCTCCACTTT. Amino acid sequence: CASGGSPLHF.